This T cell receptor (beta chain) was documented in a study of T-cell reconstitution after alpha-beta-depleted transplantation in children. Study-level points and caveats: There were reportedly several hundred expanded graft clones from which alpha-beta T cells came about two months after transplant. The main origin of T-cell counts and diversity one year after transplant was newly produced T cells.

Trimming removed 7 bases from V and 0 bases from J; junction bases left unmatched: 6. The CDR3 is 17 amino acids. Germline V gene sequence: CDR1 LNHDA, CDR2 SQIVND (reference sequence). Regarding this clonotype: Its antigen is not identified.

Preparation of the TCRbeta library used unique molecular identifiers. TCRdb analysed the PCR reads with MiXCR anew, one entry per CDR3 protein. The data show some 350,000 distinct CDR3 sequences, roughly 17% seen once. This specimen was PBMCs, mostly from graft donor cells, taken 360 days after TCRalphabeta/CD19-depleted stem cell transplant. This TCR came from a male patient aged 2 to 10 who had a stem cell transplant for acute lymphoblastic leukemia, so the T cells may come from the graft donor. This chain joins TRBV19 and TRBJ2-1, with 13 bases fitting TRBD2. CDR3 DNA: TGTGCCAGTAAGGGACTAGCGGGGAACCCCTCCTACAATGAGCAGTTCTTC. Its translation is CASKGLAGNPSYNEQFF.